This T cell receptor beta chain was recovered during a study of T-cell reconstitution after alpha-beta-depleted transplantation in children. General study points: Some patients owed their high day-60 TCRbeta diversity to surviving recipient T cells and thymic progenitors. T-cell counts and diversity were attributed mostly to newly produced T cells one year after transplant. Approximately two months post-transplant, alpha-beta T cells reportedly originated from several hundred expanded graft clones.

Unique molecular identifiers featured in how the TCRbeta library was prepared. TCRdb recomputed calls from the PCR reads with MiXCR, one row per CDR3 protein. The table has almost 500,000 distinct CDR3 sequences, about 10% seen once. This clonotype was detected many times. Its antigen remains unidentified. Germline loops: CDR1 SQVTM, CDR2 ANQGSEA. The CDR3 length is 12 residues. V was cut by 3 bases and J by 6 bases, with 10 bases left in between. This chain joins TRBV29-1 and TRBJ2-3; D tentatively reads TRBD1 or TRBD2 (6 bases each). Material: PBMCs, obtained before TCRalphabeta/CD19-depleted stem cell transplant. The TCR comes from a child aged 2-15 years with inherited bone marrow failure, due to receive a stem cell transplant. Here the CDR3 DNA reads TGCAGCGTTGATTGGGGGGCTGATACGCAGTATTTT. It codes for CSVDWGADTQYF.